The 25 T cell receptor beta chains reported below all come from one sample, sequenced in a study of cytotoxic CD8 clonotypes in ibrutinib-treated CLL. Sequenced by immunoSEQ multiplex PCR; TCRdb stores in-frame clones only, minus some. This table holds 130,000 or so clones, approximately 80% found once. This specimen was PBMCs, taken after 12 months of ibrutinib treatment. These receptor sequences come from a human donor with chronic lymphocytic leukemia.

The table lists this clone with a count of one. The rearrangement links TRBV10-3 to TRBJ2-1; 7 bases align to TRBD1. Germline assignment: CDR1 ENHRY and CDR2 SYGVKD. After removal of 6 bases from V and 4 bases from J, the junction contained 6 bases not matched to a gene. There are 14 residues in the CDR3. The CDR3 DNA sequence: TGTGCCATCAGCGACAGGGATCGGTACAATGAGCAGTTCTTC. This encodes CAISDRDRYNEQFF.

V usage is TRBV2 and J usage is TRBJ2-3, with 12 bases that match TRBD2. V was pared by 6 bases and J by 2 bases, with 6 bases of the junction left unmatched. CDR3 length equals 16 residues. Germline CDR1 and CDR2: SNHLY and FYNNEI. Here the CDR3 DNA reads TGTGCCAGCAGGGCCCTAGCGGGAGGGGCCACAGATACGCAGTATTTT. Translated: CASRALAGGATDTQYF.

This clone was recorded once. V and J are TRBV2 and TRBJ1-6; D is uncertain. Germline values: CDR1 SNHLY, CDR2 FYNNEI. V was shortened by 0 bases and J by 5 bases, with 8 bases between the two germline ends. CDR3 length equals 15 residues. The CDR3 loop reads CASSEAQRNNSPLHF. The CDR3 DNA sequence: TGTGCCAGCAGTGAAGCGCAACGGAATAATTCACCCCTCCACTTT.

J is TRBJ1-1 and V is TRBV27; the D is unclear. This CDR3 is built from 13 residues. Germline lookup yields CDR1 MNHEY and CDR2 SMNVEV (reference sequence). Trimming took 3 bases from V and 0 from J, leaving 5 bases between them. CDR3 DNA sequence: TGTGCCAGCAGTTTCCTTATGAACACTGAAGCTTTCTTT. It is translated as CASSFLMNTEAFF.

The chain uses TRBV6-1 and TRBJ1-5, with D possibly TRBD1 on 5 matching bases. Germline CDR1 MNHNS, CDR2 SASEGT. With 3 bases removed from V and 5 bases from J, the gap between germline ends came to 11 bases. CDR3 length equals 14 residues. The CDR3 DNA reads TGTGCCAGCAGTGACGGGGGATTGTATCAGCCCCAGCATTTT. It yields the protein CASSDGGLYQPQHF.

The genes are TRBV28 and TRBJ1-2; D is unresolved. Trimming removed 6 bases from V and 7 bases from J, with 18 bases in between. Germline V CDR1 and CDR2: MDHEN, SYDVKM. The CDR3 runs to 14 residues. CDR3: CASSSTSPIPGYTF. In DNA, the CDR3 is TGTGCCAGCAGCTCTACCTCCCCCATCCCTGGCTACACCTTC.

The CDR3 reads CASLQNNANYGYTF. In nucleotides, the CDR3 is TGTGCCAGCCTACAAAATAACGCTAACTATGGCTACACCTTC. The gene calls are TRBV25-1 and TRBJ1-2, with D unclear. From germline, CDR1 is MGHDK and CDR2 SYGVNS. V lost 8 bases and J 0 bases, leaving 13 bases between the germline ends. The length of the CDR3 is 14 residues.

The chain combines TRBV7-6 with TRBJ1-2; the D is unclear. From germline, CDR1 is SGHVS and CDR2 FNYEAQ. The V end lost 1 base, the J end lost 6 bases, and 9 bases lay between the germline ends. The CDR3 has 13 residues. The chain's CDR3 is CASSLVAGDGYTF. The DNA for the CDR3 is TGTGCCAGCAGCTTAGTTGCCGGGGATGGCTACACCTTC.

This clone turned up a few times. The chain uses TRBV9 and TRBJ1-4, with 12 bases aligning to TRBD1. This CDR3 is 16 amino acids long. Germline CDR1 and CDR2: SGDLS and YYNGEE. Unmatched junction bases numbered 10, after V lost 4 bases and J lost 9 bases. CDR3 sequence reads: CASSSTTGTGGQKLFF. CDR3 coding DNA: TGTGCCAGCAGCTCAACGACCGGGACAGGGGGCCAAAAACTGTTTTTT.

The genes are TRBV9 and TRBJ2-5; a possible D gene is TRBD2 (6 bases). The germline V gene encodes CDR1 SGDLS and CDR2 YYNGEE. The CDR3 length is 18 residues. Trimming took 5 bases from V and 7 from J, leaving 30 bases between them. The CDR3 reads CASSATGTLTLRGGTQYF. CDR3 DNA sequence: TGTGCCAGCAGTGCTACCGGGACCTTGACCCTAAGGGGAGGGACCCAGTACTTC.

The chain has TRBV7-3 and TRBJ1-1; possible D gene TRBD1, 5 bases. Deletions cut 1 base from V and 4 bases from J, with 22 bases between. Germline lookup yields CDR1 SGHTA and CDR2 FQGTGA. CDR3 length: 18 amino acids. In DNA, the CDR3 is TGTGCCAGCAGCTTAATGGCTTCGGTTGGGGGGTCGGTCACTGAAGCTTTCTTT. This gives the protein CASSLMASVGGSVTEAFF.

The chain combines TRBV19 with TRBJ2-2; D possibly matches TRBD1 or TRBD2 (5 bases each). CDR3 length: 17 amino acids. Germline V gene lookup returns CDR1 LNHDA and CDR2 SQIVND (reference sequence). V lost 8 bases and J 6 bases, leaving 25 bases between the germline ends. The CDR3 protein is CASAPPGGLEGSGELFF. CDR3 nucleotides: TGTGCCAGTGCGCCCCCGGGCGGGCTCGAGGGGTCCGGGGAGCTGTTTTTT.

This clone turned up a few times. The chain joins TRBV6-5 to TRBJ2-1; D is uncertain. The V end lost 2 bases, the J end lost 5 bases, and 13 bases lay between the germline ends. This CDR3 has 15 amino acids. In germline, CDR1 is MNHEY, CDR2 SVGAGI. The CDR3 reads CASSYGLRWDNEQFF. CDR3 bases: TGTGCCAGCAGTTACGGTTTGAGGTGGGACAATGAGCAGTTCTTC.

The V and J genes are TRBV19 and TRBJ1-2; D not resolved. V gave up 7 bases and J gave up 7 bases, with 10 bases separating them. Germline-derived CDR1 and CDR2 are LNHDA and SQIVND (reference sequence). CDR3 length: 11 residues. The CDR3 loop is CASNRDFGYTF. The CDR3 DNA reads TGTGCCAGTAATAGGGATTTTGGCTACACCTTC. The variable domain in full, completed from reference TRBV19 and TRBJ1-2, reads DGGITQSPKYLFRKEGQNVTLSCEQNLNHDAMYWYRQDPGQGLRLIYYSQIVNDFQKGDIAEGYSVSREKKESFPLTVTSAQKNPTAFYLCASNRDFGYTFGSGTRLTVV.

The chain recombines TRBV27 with TRBJ2-3; D unresolved. Germline CDR1 reads MNHEY; CDR2 reads SMNVEV (reference sequence). Trimming cost V 3 bases and J 9 bases, with 22 bases left between them. The CDR3 sequence is 16 residues long. The CDR3 sequence: CASSFTLVGKPVTQYF. In DNA, the CDR3 is TGTGCCAGCAGTTTTACTCTAGTGGGGAAGCCAGTGACGCAGTATTTT.

This sequence joins TRBV5-6 and TRBJ2-7, with 11 bases that match TRBD2. The germline V gene encodes CDR1 SGHDT and CDR2 YYEEEE. There are 16 residues in the CDR3. Unmatched junction bases numbered 12, after V lost 4 bases and J lost 6 bases. DNA of the CDR3: TGTGCCAGCAGCAAACCAACGACTAGCGGGGTAAGCGAGCAGTACTTC. It is translated as CASSKPTTSGVSEQYF.

This clone was seen more than once but under ten times. J is TRBJ2-7 and V is TRBV6-6; D unclear. Germline CDR1 and CDR2: MNHNY and SVGAGI (reference sequence). V lost 4 bases and J lost 0, with 16 bases in between. CDR3 length: 16 residues. The CDR3 nucleotides read TGTGCCAGCAGTTTAAGGAGAAAGGAGCCCTCCTACGAGCAGTACTTC. Translation: CASSLRRKEPSYEQYF.

This clone was found once. The chain combines TRBV7-8 with TRBJ2-5, with 11 bases lining up with TRBD1. The V segment lost 3 bases and the J segment 4 bases; nucleotides outside the gene matches: 7. CDR3 length: 16 residues. Germline CDR1 and CDR2: SGHVS and FQNEAQ. CDR3 nucleotide sequence: TGTGCCAGCAGCTTGATCCGGACAGGGGGCCCAGAGACCCAGTACTTC. This codes for CASSLIRTGGPETQYF.

This chain links TRBV5-1 with TRBJ2-3; D assignment may be TRBD1 or TRBD2 (5 bases each). Germline CDR1 is SGHRS and CDR2 is YFSETQ. Trimming shortened V by 4 bases and J by 2 bases, and 17 bases separated the two germline ends. This CDR3 region has 16 residues. The CDR3 here is CASSPSGLAHTDTQYF. The CDR3 region has the DNA TGCGCCAGCAGCCCCTCAGGGCTAGCCCACACAGATACGCAGTATTTT.

The chain couples TRBV4-3 to TRBJ1-1; D call uncertain. Germline lookup yields CDR1 LGHNA and CDR2 YSLEER. This CDR3 is 14 amino acids long. Trimming shortened V by 3 bases and J by 1 base, and 9 bases separated the two germline ends. CDR3: CASSQPGRNTEAFF. CDR3 bases: TGCGCCAGCAGCCAGCCAGGACGGAACACTGAAGCTTTCTTT.

The chain recombines TRBV30 with TRBJ2-7; D possibly matches TRBD1 or TRBD2 (5 bases each). The germline V gene encodes CDR1 GTSNPN and CDR2 SVGIG (reference sequence). V was trimmed by 3 bases and J by 3 bases, leaving 18 bases between them. The CDR3 extends over 15 amino acids. For the CDR3, the DNA is TGTGCCTGGAGCCTCAAAGGGACCTTGTACTACGAGCAGTACTTC. Its translation: CAWSLKGTLYYEQYF.

This clone was seen only a few times. The chain couples TRBV5-1 to TRBJ1-2; D not certain. Germline values: CDR1 SGHRS, CDR2 YFSETQ. The CDR3 is 15 residues long. The V gene lost 4 bases and the J gene lost 6 bases, with 19 bases spanning the gap. The CDR3, as DNA: TGCGCCAGCAGCCTGCGGCCCTTTCTAAACGATGGCTACACCTTC. Translating it yields CASSLRPFLNDGYTF.

The chain links TRBV5-1 to TRBJ2-7; D unresolved. CDR1 and CDR2 from the germline V gene are SGHRS and YFSETQ. The CDR3 length is 12 residues. Trimming took off 4 bases at V and 3 bases at J, with 8 bases between the two ends. The CDR3 region has the DNA TGCGCCAGCAGCGAAGTAGGCTACGAGCAGTACTTC. The encoded protein is CASSEVGYEQYF.

V and J are TRBV18 and TRBJ2-1, with D possibly TRBD1 on 6 matching bases. CDR1 is KGHSH, CDR2 LQKENI, per germline. V lost 3 bases and J lost 5, with 8 bases in between. The CDR3 spans 13 residues. The CDR3 region has the DNA TGTGCCAGCTCACCTACAGGGAACAATGAGCAGTTCTTC. Encoded protein: CASSPTGNNEQFF.

This clone has a handful of counts. The gene calls are TRBV19 and TRBJ2-3, with no clear D. The CDR3 runs to 13 residues. The V gene's germline CDR1 is LNHDA and CDR2 SQIVND (reference sequence). The V end lost 7 bases, the J end lost 2 bases, and 10 bases lay between the germline ends. CDR3 DNA sequence: TGTGCCAGTAACGATTGGGACACAGATACGCAGTATTTT. It codes for CASNDWDTDTQYF.